This T cell receptor beta chain was identified in a study of cytomegalovirus exposure and HLA in healthy donors. With regard to this clone: Its antigen is as yet unknown.

Regarding the study as a whole: Cytomegalovirus association was assigned to about 180 TCR beta chains. Later analysis demonstrated an association between a missense DCLRE1C variant and TCR beta V- and J-gene trimming. A few CMV-associated chains proved CMV antigen-specific in vitro.

Researchers ran the PCR with 60 Vbeta and 13 Jbeta primers. Using immunoSEQ multiplex PCR, the repertoire was profiled, and TCRdb retains in-frame clones only, with some absent. In the table there are under 150,000 clones, around 85% of which are singletons. Donors likely had unrecorded immune exposures despite being nominally healthy when sampled. This CDR3 has 14 residues. Trimming pared 7 bases from V and 7 bases from J, leaving 19 bases between. Germline CDR1 reads LNHDA; CDR2 reads SQIVND (reference sequence). The genes are TRBV19 and TRBJ1-1; TRBD1 might be the D (5 bases). Input material: PBMCs. The TCR sequence derives from a boy aged 10-17 years in good health and CMV-seronegative. The CDR3 DNA follows: TGTGCCAGTACCCCCAAGGGAGGGGTTGGTGAAGCTTTCTTT. Translated: CASTPKGGVGEAFF.